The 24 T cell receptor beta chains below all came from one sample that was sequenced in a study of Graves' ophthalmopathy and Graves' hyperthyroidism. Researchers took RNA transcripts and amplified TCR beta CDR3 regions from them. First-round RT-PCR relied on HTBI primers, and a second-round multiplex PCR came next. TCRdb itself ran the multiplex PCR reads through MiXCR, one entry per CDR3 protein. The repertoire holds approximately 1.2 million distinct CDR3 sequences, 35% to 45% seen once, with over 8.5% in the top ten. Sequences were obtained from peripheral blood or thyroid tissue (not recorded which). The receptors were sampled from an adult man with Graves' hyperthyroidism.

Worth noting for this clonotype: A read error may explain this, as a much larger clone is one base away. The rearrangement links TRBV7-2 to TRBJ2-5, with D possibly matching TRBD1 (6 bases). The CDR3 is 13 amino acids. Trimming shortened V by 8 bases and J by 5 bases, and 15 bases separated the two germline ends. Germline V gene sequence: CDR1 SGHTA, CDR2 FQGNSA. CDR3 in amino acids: CASGYTGWETQYF. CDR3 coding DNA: TGTGCCAGCGGTTATACAGGGTGGGAGACCCAGTACTTC.

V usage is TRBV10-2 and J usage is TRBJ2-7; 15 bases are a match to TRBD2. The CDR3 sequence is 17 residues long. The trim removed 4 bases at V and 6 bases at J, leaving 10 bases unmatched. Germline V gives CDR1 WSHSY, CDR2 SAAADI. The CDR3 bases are TGCGCCAGCAGTGCCGGACTAGCGGGAGGGCCCGGTGGCGAGCAGTACTTC. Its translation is CASSAGLAGGPGGEQYF.

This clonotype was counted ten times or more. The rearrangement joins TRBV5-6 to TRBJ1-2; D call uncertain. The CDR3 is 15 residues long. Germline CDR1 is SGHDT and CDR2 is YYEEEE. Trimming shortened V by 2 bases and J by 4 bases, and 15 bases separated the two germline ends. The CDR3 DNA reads TGTGCCAGCAGCTTTGAGCAAACCCCACTCTATGGCTACACCTTC. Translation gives CASSFEQTPLYGYTF.

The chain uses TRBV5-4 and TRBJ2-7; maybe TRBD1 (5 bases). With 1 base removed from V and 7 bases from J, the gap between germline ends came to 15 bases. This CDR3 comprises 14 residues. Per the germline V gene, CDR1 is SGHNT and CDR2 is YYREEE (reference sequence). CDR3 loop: CASSLPPGLEEQYF. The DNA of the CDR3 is TGTGCCAGCAGCTTGCCCCCAGGGCTTGAGGAGCAGTACTTC.

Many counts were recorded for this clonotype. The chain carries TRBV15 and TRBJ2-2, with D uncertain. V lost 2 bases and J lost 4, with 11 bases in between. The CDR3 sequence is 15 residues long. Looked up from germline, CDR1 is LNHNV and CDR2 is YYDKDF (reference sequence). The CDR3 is CATSRQDLFTGELFF. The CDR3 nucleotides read TGTGCCACCAGCAGACAGGACCTTTTCACCGGGGAGCTGTTTTTT.

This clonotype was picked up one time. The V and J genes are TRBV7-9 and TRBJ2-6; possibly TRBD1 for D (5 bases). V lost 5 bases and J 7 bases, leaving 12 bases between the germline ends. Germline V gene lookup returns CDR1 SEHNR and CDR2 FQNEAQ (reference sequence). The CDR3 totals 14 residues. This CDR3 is CASSLRDSANVLTF. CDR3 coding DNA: TGTGCCAGCAGCCTCAGGGATTCAGCCAACGTCCTGACTTTC.

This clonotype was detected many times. The CDR3 region is CASSSKTGYLPTYTF. CDR3 nucleotides: TGTGCCAGCAGCTCCAAGACAGGGTACCTACCTACCTACACCTTC. The chain employs TRBV7-2 and TRBJ1-2, with TRBD1 matching over 7 bases. Germline CDR1 reads SGHTA; CDR2 reads FQGNSA. V shed 4 bases, J shed 10 bases, and the junction held 15 bases outside the gene matches. CDR3 length: 15 amino acids.

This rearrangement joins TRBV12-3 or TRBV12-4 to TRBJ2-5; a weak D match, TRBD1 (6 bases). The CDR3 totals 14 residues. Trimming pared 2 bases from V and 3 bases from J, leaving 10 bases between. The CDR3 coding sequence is TGTGCCAGCAGTTTATGGGGGCCGGAAGAGACCCAGTACTTC. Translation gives CASSLWGPEETQYF.

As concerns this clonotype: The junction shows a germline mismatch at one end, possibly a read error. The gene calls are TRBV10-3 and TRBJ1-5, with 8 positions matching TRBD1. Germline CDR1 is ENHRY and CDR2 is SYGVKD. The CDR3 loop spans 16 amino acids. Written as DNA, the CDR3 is TGTGCCAGCAGTCCTGCGACAGGGGATAGCAATCAGCCCCAGCATTTT. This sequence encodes CASSPATGDSNQPQHF.

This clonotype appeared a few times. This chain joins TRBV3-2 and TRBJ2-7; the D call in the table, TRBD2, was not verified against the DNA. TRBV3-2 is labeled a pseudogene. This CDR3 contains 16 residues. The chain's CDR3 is CASSQDLLADSYEQYF. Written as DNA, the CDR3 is TGTGCCAGCAGCCAAGATCTACTAGCGGACTCCTACGAGCAGTACTTC.

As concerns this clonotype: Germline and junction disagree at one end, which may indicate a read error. The CDR3 sequence is CASNTGGGTEASF. In nucleotides, the CDR3 is TGTGCCAGCAACACAGGGGGAGGCACTGAAGCTTCCTTT. This rearrangement joins TRBV6-1 to TRBJ1-1, with TRBD1 matching over 8 bases. Germline V lookup: CDR1 MNHNS, CDR2 SASEGT. The CDR3 spans 13 residues.

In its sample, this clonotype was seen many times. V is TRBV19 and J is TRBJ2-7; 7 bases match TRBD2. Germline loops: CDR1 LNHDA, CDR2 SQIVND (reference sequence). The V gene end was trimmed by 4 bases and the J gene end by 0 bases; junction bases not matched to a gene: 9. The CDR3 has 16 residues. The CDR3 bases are TGTGCCAGTAGTACCCCTAGCGGACGCAACTCCTACGAGCAGTACTTC. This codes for CASSTPSGRNSYEQYF.

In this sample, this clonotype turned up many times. CDR3 sequence: CASSLRVPINSPLHF. DNA for the CDR3: TGTGCCAGCAGTTTAAGAGTGCCCATCAATTCACCCCTCCACTTT. The chain links TRBV12-3 or TRBV12-4 to TRBJ1-6; no clear D. V was clipped by 2 bases and J by 7 bases, with 12 bases between them. This CDR3 has 15 residues.

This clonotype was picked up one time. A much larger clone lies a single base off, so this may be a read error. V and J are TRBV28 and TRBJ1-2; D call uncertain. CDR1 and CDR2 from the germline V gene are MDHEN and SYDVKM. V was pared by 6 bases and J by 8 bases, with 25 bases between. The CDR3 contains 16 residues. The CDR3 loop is CASRGFVLRDGAGYTF. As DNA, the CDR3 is TGTGCCAGCAGGGGCTTTGTATTGAGAGACGGAGCGGGCTACACCTTC.

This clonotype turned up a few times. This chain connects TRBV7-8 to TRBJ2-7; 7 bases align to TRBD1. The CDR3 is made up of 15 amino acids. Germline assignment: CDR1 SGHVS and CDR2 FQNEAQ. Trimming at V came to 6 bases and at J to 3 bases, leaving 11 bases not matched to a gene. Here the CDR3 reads CASSHPQGNRYEQYF. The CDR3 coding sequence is TGTGCCAGCAGTCACCCACAGGGGAATCGCTACGAGCAGTACTTC.

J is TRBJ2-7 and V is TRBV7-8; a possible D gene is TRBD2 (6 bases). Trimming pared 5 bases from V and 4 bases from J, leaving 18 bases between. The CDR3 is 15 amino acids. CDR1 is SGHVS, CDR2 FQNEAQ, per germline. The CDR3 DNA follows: TGTGCCAGCAGCCCGGGTAGCGGAGATCCTTACGAGCAGTACTTC. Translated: CASSPGSGDPYEQYF.

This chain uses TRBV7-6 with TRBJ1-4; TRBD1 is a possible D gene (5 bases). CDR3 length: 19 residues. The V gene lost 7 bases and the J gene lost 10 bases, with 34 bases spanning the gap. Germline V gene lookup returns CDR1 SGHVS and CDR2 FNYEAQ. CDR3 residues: CASTDTGTRLPGRSVKLFF. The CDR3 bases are TGTGCCAGCACCGACACCGGGACCCGGCTCCCCGGAAGGAGTGTAAAACTGTTTTTT.

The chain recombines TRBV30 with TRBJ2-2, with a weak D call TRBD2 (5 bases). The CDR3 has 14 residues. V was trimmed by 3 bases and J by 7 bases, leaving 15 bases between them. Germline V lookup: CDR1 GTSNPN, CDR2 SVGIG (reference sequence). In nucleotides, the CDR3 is TGTGCCTGGAGGAGCGGCCTTCTGGGCGGGGAGCTGTTTTTT. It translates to CAWRSGLLGGELFF.

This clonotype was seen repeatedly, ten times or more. This CDR3 is CASSTRTGPQDYEQYF. Written as DNA, the CDR3 is TGTGCCAGCAGCACCCGGACAGGGCCCCAAGACTACGAGCAGTACTTC. V usage is TRBV13 and J usage is TRBJ2-7; TRBD1 matches at 8 bases. V gave up 5 bases and J gave up 3 bases; unmatched junction bases: 12. This CDR3 region has 16 residues. Germline V CDR1 and CDR2: PRHDT, FYEKMQ (reference sequence). Full variable domain (rest looked up from reference TRBV13 and TRBJ2-7): AAGVIQSPRHLIKEKRETATLKCYPIPRHDTVYWYQQGPGQDPQFLISFYEKMQSDKGSIPDRFSAQQFSDYHSELNMSSLELGDSALYFCASSTRTGPQDYEQYFGPGTRLTVT.

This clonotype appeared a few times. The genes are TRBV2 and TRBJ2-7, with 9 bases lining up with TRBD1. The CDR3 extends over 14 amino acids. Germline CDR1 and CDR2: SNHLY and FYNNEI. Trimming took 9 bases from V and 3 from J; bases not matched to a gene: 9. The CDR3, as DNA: TGTGCCAGGGAAGTTGGGGGACAGGGCTACGAGCAGTACTTC. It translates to CAREVGGQGYEQYF. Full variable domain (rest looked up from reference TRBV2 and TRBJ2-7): EPEVTQTPSHQVTQMGQEVILRCVPISNHLYFYWYRQILGQKVEFLVSFYNNEISEKSEIFDDQFSVERPDGSNFTLKIRSTKLEDSAMYFCAREVGGQGYEQYFGPGTRLTVT.

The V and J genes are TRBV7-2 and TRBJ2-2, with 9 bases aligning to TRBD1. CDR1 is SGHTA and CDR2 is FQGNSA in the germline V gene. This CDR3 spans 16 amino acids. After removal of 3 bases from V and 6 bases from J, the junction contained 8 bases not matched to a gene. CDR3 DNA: TGTGCCAGCAGCTTTCTGGTGGGACAGGGCGCCGGGGAGCTGTTTTTT. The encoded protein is CASSFLVGQGAGELFF.

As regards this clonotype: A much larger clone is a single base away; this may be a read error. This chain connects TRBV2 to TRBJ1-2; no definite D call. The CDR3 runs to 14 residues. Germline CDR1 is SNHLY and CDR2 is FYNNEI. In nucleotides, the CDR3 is TGTGCCAGCAGTTTAAACCCGATTAACTATGGCTGCACCTTC. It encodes CASSLNPINYGCTF.

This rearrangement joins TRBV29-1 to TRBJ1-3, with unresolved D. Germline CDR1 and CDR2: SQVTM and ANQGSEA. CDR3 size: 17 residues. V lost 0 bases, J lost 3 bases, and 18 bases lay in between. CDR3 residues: CSVEDRGTSSYGNTIYF. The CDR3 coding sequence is TGCAGCGTTGAAGATCGGGGAACGAGCTCGTATGGAAACACCATATATTTT.

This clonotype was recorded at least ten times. In DNA form, the CDR3 reads TGTGCCAGTAGTAGCTACAAAGGGGGCATAAACAATCAGCCCCAGCATTTT. This translates into CASSSYKGGINNQPQHF. The rearrangement joins TRBV19 to TRBJ1-5, with 7 nucleotides matching TRBD1. The CDR3 has 17 residues. With 4 bases clipped from V and 3 bases from J, the junction kept 12 bases outside the gene matches. Germline values: CDR1 LNHDA, CDR2 SQIVND (reference sequence).